Here is one T cell receptor beta chain with its context. The antigen is undetermined. CDR1 is MNHNS and CDR2 is SASEGT in the germline V gene. Trimming took off 10 bases at V and 0 bases at J, with 10 bases between the two ends. The CDR3 runs to 13 residues. The data belong to a study of a mutant IDH1 vaccine in newly diagnosed glioma. Study-level information: Patients began vaccination 4-6 weeks after radiotherapy alone, or with temozolomide cycles.

The repertoire was sequenced with immunoSEQ multiplex PCR; TCRdb's copy has only in-frame clones and lacks some. The sample shows 50,000 to 65,000 clones, 80% to 90% of them seen only once. As to time point: week 35, safety follow-up. The vaccine gave 300 ug of a 20-mer mutant IDH1 peptide subcutaneously per dose. The sequencing used PBMCs, collected from a glioma patient whose treatment included an IDH1 peptide vaccine. The sequence was obtained from a man aged 35 to 55 with glioma. V is TRBV6-1 and J is TRBJ1-3; D is unresolved. The CDR3 nucleotides read TGTGCCACCGGCATAAGCTCTGGAAACACCATATATTTT. Translating it yields CATGISSGNTIYF.